This TCR beta chain was profiled in a study of CD8 T cells in ankylosing spondylitis. MiXCR, run by TCRdb on the 5' RACE reads, gives a single entry per CDR3 protein. Among some 840,000 distinct CDR3 sequences listed, approximately 10% were seen once. This clonotype appeared a few times. Its antigen is undetermined. Study results and limitations: For ankylosing spondylitis blood, a TCR beta motif of 8 or 9 highly homologous variants appeared characteristic.

The CDR3 extends over 13 amino acids. V lost 3 bases and J 6 bases, leaving 11 bases between the germline ends. Germline assignment: CDR1 DFQATT and CDR2 SNEGSKA (reference sequence). This TCR was recovered from a male donor with ankylosing spondylitis. The chain uses TRBV20-1 and TRBJ1-4; D not certain. Specimen: blood, either unsorted or a sorted T cell fraction (not recorded which). In nucleotides, the CDR3 is TGCAGTGCTAGTAAGGCACCTGATGAAAAACTGTTTTTT. Its translation: CSASKAPDEKLFF.